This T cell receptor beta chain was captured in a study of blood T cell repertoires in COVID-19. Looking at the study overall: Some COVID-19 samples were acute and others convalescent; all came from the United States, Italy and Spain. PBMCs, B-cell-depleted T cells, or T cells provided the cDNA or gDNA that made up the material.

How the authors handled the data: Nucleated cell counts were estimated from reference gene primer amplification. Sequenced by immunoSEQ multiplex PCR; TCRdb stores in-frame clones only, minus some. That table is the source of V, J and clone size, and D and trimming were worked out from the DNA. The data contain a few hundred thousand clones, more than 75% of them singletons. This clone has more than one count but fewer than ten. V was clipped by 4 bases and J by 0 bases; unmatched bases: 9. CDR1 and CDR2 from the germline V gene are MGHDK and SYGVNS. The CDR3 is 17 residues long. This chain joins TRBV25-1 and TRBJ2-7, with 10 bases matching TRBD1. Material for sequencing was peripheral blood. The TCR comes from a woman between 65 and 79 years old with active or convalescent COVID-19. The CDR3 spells CASSGRTGGTLSYEQYF. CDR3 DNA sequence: TGTGCCAGCAGTGGTAGGACAGGGGGAACGCTCTCCTACGAGCAGTACTTC.